These 21 T cell receptor beta chains share one sample of origin, sequenced in a study of shared clonotypes between healthy human individuals. TCRdb keeps only in-frame clones here, not all; method: immunoSEQ multiplex PCR. This table holds roughly 320,000 clones, roughly 91% found once. Sequenced sample: memory CD8+ T cells sorted from blood. Subset: CD45RO+ cells pooled with CCR7-negative TemRA cells. Every receptor here comes from a man in his late teens or twenties in good health.

V and J are TRBV13 and TRBJ2-3; a possible D gene is TRBD1 (5 bases). Germline lookup yields CDR1 PRHDT and CDR2 FYEKMQ (reference sequence). This CDR3 comprises 17 residues. The ends were cut back, 5 bases at V and 4 bases at J, with 22 bases in the middle. DNA of the CDR3: TGTGCCAGCAGCCGTACCCGGGCAGGGCTTACCCCAGATACGCAGTATTTT. As protein: CASSRTRAGLTPDTQYF. The full variable domain, completed using reference TRBV13 and TRBJ2-3, is AAGVIQSPRHLIKEKRETATLKCYPIPRHDTVYWYQQGPGQDPQFLISFYEKMQSDKGSIPDRFSAQQFSDYHSELNMSSLELGDSALYFCASSRTRAGLTPDTQYFGPGTRLTVL.

This clone was detected once. The chain carries TRBV21-1 and TRBJ1-2; the table's TRBD1 call for D was not verified on the DNA. TRBV21-1 constitutes a pseudogene. The CDR3 runs 14 residues. This CDR3 is CASSTGQRHYGYTF. CDR3 nucleotides: TGTGCCAGCAGCACTGGACAGCGTCACTATGGCTACACCTTC.

This sequence joins TRBV5-1 and TRBJ2-5, with 9 bases matching TRBD1. J lost 5 bases, V lost 4 bases, and 9 bases had no gene match. Germline-derived CDR1 and CDR2 are SGHRS and YFSETQ. The CDR3 runs to 15 residues. CDR3 amino acids: CASSVRTGGAETQYF. Written as DNA, the CDR3 is TGCGCCAGCAGCGTAAGAACAGGGGGCGCCGAGACCCAGTACTTC.

V usage is TRBV10-2 and J usage is TRBJ2-3, with D uncertain. The CDR3 has 13 amino acids. Trimming shortened V by 0 bases and J by 4 bases, and 5 bases separated the two germline ends. Germline V gene sequence: CDR1 WSHSY, CDR2 SAAADI. CDR3 sequence reads: CASSESNPDTQYF. CDR3 in DNA: TGCGCCAGCAGTGAGTCGAATCCAGATACGCAGTATTTT.

This rearrangement joins TRBV5-1 to TRBJ1-1; TRBD1 matches 8 bases. V lost 0 bases to trimming and J lost 9 bases; unmatched junction nucleotides: 10. Germline values: CDR1 SGHRS, CDR2 YFSETQ. This CDR3 comprises 15 residues. The CDR3 is CASSLASPTGDQAFF. In DNA form, the CDR3 reads TGCGCCAGCAGCTTGGCCTCTCCGACAGGGGATCAAGCTTTCTTT. Based on the CDR3 plus reference TRBV5-1 and TRBJ1-1, the full variable domain is KAGVTQTPRYLIKTRGQQVTLSCSPISGHRSVSWYQQTPGQGLQFLFEYFSETQRNKGNFPGRFSGRQFSNSRSEMNVSTLELGDSALYLCASSLASPTGDQAFFGQGTRLTVV.

The chain combines TRBV27 with TRBJ2-3; TRBD2 matches at 8 bases. CDR3 length equals 15 residues. V dropped 5 bases and J dropped 2; count of bases not matched to a gene: 6. Germline V gene data show CDR1 as MNHEY and CDR2 as SMNVEV (reference sequence). The CDR3 nucleotides are TGTGCCAGCAGTCCCGGGACTAGGGCCACAGATACGCAGTATTTT. It codes for CASSPGTRATDTQYF.

This clone was seen once. The rearrangement links TRBV5-1 to TRBJ2-7; possibly TRBD2 for D (9 bases). This CDR3 has 21 amino acids. Trimming stripped 5 bases from V and 3 bases from J, with 36 bases between. The germline V gene has CDR1 SGHRS and CDR2 YFSETQ. The CDR3 here is CASRHKPGGASSGRRIYEQYF. The CDR3 coding sequence is TGCGCCAGCAGACACAAACCAGGGGGCGCGTCAAGCGGGAGGAGAATCTACGAGCAGTACTTC.

This clone was detected once. V and J are TRBV7-9 and TRBJ2-5; D possibly corresponds to TRBD2 (5 bases). CDR1 and CDR2 from the germline V gene are SEHNR and FQNEAQ (reference sequence). The CDR3 spans 14 residues. With 6 bases removed from V and 5 bases from J, the gap between germline ends came to 16 bases. The CDR3 spells CASSQPSPSETQYF. In nucleotides, the CDR3 is TGTGCCAGCAGTCAACCTAGCCCCTCGGAGACCCAGTACTTC.

Concerning this clone: Different DNA sequences within this sample yield the same CDR3. The chain has TRBV15 and TRBJ2-1; 14 nucleotides line up with TRBD2. The germline CDR1 and CDR2 sequences are LNHNV and YYDKDF (reference sequence). The CDR3 totals 17 residues. Trimming cost V 3 bases and J 4 bases; bases outside gene matches: 5. The DNA for the CDR3 is TGTGCCACCAGCAGGGAGGGACTAGCGGGGGCTTACAATGAGCAGTTCTTC. Its translation is CATSREGLAGAYNEQFF.

The chain combines TRBV27 with TRBJ1-5; 8 nucleotides match TRBD1. This CDR3 spans 14 amino acids. V gave up 7 bases and J gave up 5 bases; unmatched junction bases: 7. Germline CDR1 and CDR2: MNHEY and SMNVEV (reference sequence). Here the CDR3 reads CASKIQGEDQPQHF. The DNA of the CDR3 is TGTGCCAGCAAGATACAGGGGGAAGATCAGCCCCAGCATTTT.

V gene TRBV18 combines with J gene TRBJ1-5; the D is unclear. Germline CDR1 KGHSH, CDR2 LQKENI. This CDR3 comprises 15 residues. The V end was cut by 2 bases, the J end by 2 bases, with 10 bases between. CDR3 DNA sequence: TGTGCCAGCTCACCAAGGACTGCCGGCAATCAGCCCCAGCATTTT. Residues: CASSPRTAGNQPQHF.

The CDR3 region is CASSIREFYEQYF. The CDR3 nucleotides read TGTGCCAGTAGTATAAGGGAATTCTACGAGCAGTACTTC. The rearrangement joins TRBV19 to TRBJ2-7; D is ambiguous. This CDR3 contains 13 residues. Per germline, CDR1 LNHDA and CDR2 SQIVND (reference sequence). Trimming cost V 2 bases and J 3 bases, with 8 bases left between them.

The V call is TRBV27, the J call TRBJ1-2; TRBD1 matches at 9 bases. Per germline, CDR1 MNHEY and CDR2 SMNVEV (reference sequence). The V and J ends lost 8 bases and 7 bases, in that order; junction bases with no gene match: 5. The CDR3 contains 12 residues. The CDR3 loop is CASRQGGLGYTF. In DNA, the CDR3 is TGTGCCAGCCGACAGGGGGGGCTTGGCTACACCTTC.

The chain joins TRBV6-1 to TRBJ2-5; tentative D call: TRBD1 (6 bases). Deletions cut 7 bases from V and 1 base from J, with 7 bases between. The V gene's germline CDR1 is MNHNS and CDR2 SASEGT. The CDR3 totals 12 residues. In DNA form, the CDR3 reads TGTGCCAGCACGGACAGCCAAGAGACCCAGTACTTC. Its translation: CASTDSQETQYF.

The J gene is TRBJ1-5, the V gene TRBV27; D uncertain. Trimming removed 2 bases at V and 3 bases at J, with 8 bases between. Germline CDR1 and CDR2: MNHEY and SMNVEV (reference sequence). The CDR3 has 14 amino acids. CDR3 sequence: CASSLGGLNQPQHF. CDR3 nucleotide sequence: TGTGCCAGCAGTTTAGGAGGTCTCAATCAGCCCCAGCATTTT.

V gene TRBV5-4 combines with J gene TRBJ2-4; D is ambiguous. Trimming took off 3 bases at V and 6 bases at J, with 4 bases between the two ends. This CDR3 spans 11 amino acids. CDR1 SGHNT and CDR2 YYREEE come from the germline V gene (reference sequence). The DNA for the CDR3 is TGTGCCAGCAGCTCCACAAACATTCAGTACTTC. It encodes CASSSTNIQYF.

This clone was observed once. V is TRBV9 and J is TRBJ1-2; maybe TRBD1 (5 bases). This CDR3 has 13 amino acids. The V gene lost 4 bases and the J gene lost 4 bases, with 11 bases spanning the gap. The V gene's germline CDR1 is SGDLS and CDR2 YYNGEE. CDR3 nucleotide sequence: TGTGCCAGCAGCAGTGCAGGGTCCTATGGCTACACCTTC. Protein: CASSSAGSYGYTF.

V gene TRBV27 combines with J gene TRBJ2-7, with D uncertain. Between the trimmed V and J ends, which lost 5 bases and 0 bases, there was a span of 17 bases. The CDR3 has 16 residues. From germline, CDR1 is MNHEY and CDR2 SMNVEV (reference sequence). CDR3 in DNA: TGTGCCAGCAGTCCGCGTCTCATGAGCGTCTCCTACGAGCAGTACTTC. Protein product: CASSPRLMSVSYEQYF.

The chain employs TRBV25-1 and TRBJ1-1; D is perhaps TRBD1 (6 bases). V was pared by 4 bases and J by 0 bases, with 18 bases between. CDR3 length: 17 amino acids. Germline V gives CDR1 MGHDK, CDR2 SYGVNS. CDR3 sequence: CASSAQGPTGMNTEAFF. CDR3 nucleotide sequence: TGTGCCAGCAGTGCGCAGGGGCCGACGGGGATGAACACTGAAGCTTTCTTT.

The rearrangement joins TRBV6-5 to TRBJ2-7, with TRBD2 as a possible D gene (6 bases). The CDR3 covers 14 residues. Germline lookup yields CDR1 MNHEY and CDR2 SVGAGI. V lost 2 bases to trimming and J lost 5 bases, with 13 bases between them. The chain's CDR3 is CASSYAGGSNEQYF. The CDR3, as DNA: TGTGCCAGCAGTTACGCCGGGGGTAGCAACGAGCAGTACTTC.

The gene calls are TRBV15 and TRBJ1-2; D remains ambiguous. Germline V gives CDR1 LNHNV, CDR2 YYDKDF (reference sequence). V lost 2 bases and J 6 bases, leaving 10 bases between the germline ends. The CDR3 sequence is 13 residues long. The CDR3, as DNA: TGTGCCACCAGCAGAAGGAATGGTGATGGCTACACCTTC. It codes for CATSRRNGDGYTF.